A selection of T cell receptor beta chains follows, all from one sample in a study of metastatic and nonmetastatic thyroid tumors. TCRdb re-called the PCR reads with MiXCR. The sample holds approximately 19,000 clones; 15% to 18% are singletons and the top ten take about 36%. The sequencing sample was made of blood. Every receptor here comes from a female donor with papillary thyroid cancer or a benign thyroid nodule (not recorded which). Some clones in this sample may be carry-over from other donors' samples. CDR3s include the opening cysteine and the closing phenylalanine or tryptophan. Each record gives: J gene, clone size, D gene, V gene, CDR3 protein, CDR3 DNA. The D gene is left open where the match is weak. Clone size is shown for a subset of rows, as once, few, many or a class of expanded clone.

J gene: TRBJ2-7; clone size: many; D gene: NA; V gene: TRBV4-1; CDR3 protein: CASSQDFRGNGREQYF; CDR3 DNA: TGCGCCAGCAGCCAAGATTTTCGGGGGAACGGGCGGGAGCAGTACTTC
J gene: TRBJ2-3; clone size: many; D gene: TRBD2; V gene: TRBV20-1; CDR3 protein: CSARDPWASGEIAQYF; CDR3 DNA: TGCAGTGCTAGAGATCCCTGGGCTAGCGGGGAGATCGCGCAGTATTTT
J gene: TRBJ2-6; clone size: many; D gene: NA; V gene: TRBV6-1; CDR3 protein: CASSLTFSGANVLTF; CDR3 DNA: TGTGCCAGCAGCTTGACATTCTCTGGGGCCAACGTCCTGACTTTC
J gene: TRBJ1-2; clone size: many; D gene: NA; V gene: TRBV3-1; CDR3 protein: CASSHQGGYGYTF; CDR3 DNA: TGTGCCAGCAGCCACCAGGGAGGGTATGGCTACACCTTC
J gene: TRBJ2-7; clone size: NA; D gene: TRBD1; V gene: TRBV11-1; CDR3 protein: CASSLGASGQAAEQYF; CDR3 DNA: TGTGCCAGCAGCTTAGGAGCATCGGGACAGGCGGCCGAGCAGTACTTC
J gene: TRBJ2-7; clone size: NA; D gene: TRBD2; V gene: TRBV5-1; CDR3 protein: CASSKEPGLASYEQYF; CDR3 DNA: TGCGCCAGCAGCAAAGAACCGGGACTAGCGTCTTACGAGCAGTACTTC
J gene: TRBJ2-7; clone size: many; D gene: NA; V gene: TRBV2; CDR3 protein: CASSVEAGSEQYF; CDR3 DNA: TGTGCCAGCAGTGTTGAGGCGGGGTCCGAGCAGTACTTC
J gene: TRBJ2-7; clone size: NA; D gene: TRBD2; V gene: TRBV20-1; CDR3 protein: CSASRTSHYEQYF; CDR3 DNA: TGCAGTGCTAGTCGGACTAGTCACTACGAGCAGTACTTC
J gene: TRBJ2-5; clone size: NA; D gene: NA; V gene: TRBV19; CDR3 protein: CASSTTGGSGTQYF; CDR3 DNA: TGTGCCAGTAGTACGACTGGGGGCTCGGGGACCCAGTACTTC
J gene: TRBJ2-5; clone size: many; D gene: NA; V gene: TRBV2; CDR3 protein: CASSESIPRETQYF; CDR3 DNA: TGTGCCAGCAGTGAATCGATTCCTCGGGAGACCCAGTACTTC
J gene: TRBJ2-3; clone size: many; D gene: TRBD1; V gene: TRBV5-4; CDR3 protein: CASSLTGQGAADTQYF; CDR3 DNA: TGTGCCAGCAGCTTGACGGGACAGGGGGCCGCAGATACGCAGTATTTT
J gene: TRBJ2-5; clone size: many; D gene: NA; V gene: TRBV18; CDR3 protein: CASSLEAWTSETQYF; CDR3 DNA: TGTGCCAGCTCACTCGAGGCCTGGACATCTGAGACCCAGTACTTC
J gene: TRBJ2-3; clone size: NA; D gene: NA; V gene: TRBV5-5; CDR3 protein: CASRRIRDTQYF; CDR3 DNA: TGTGCCAGCAGGCGTATTCGGGATACGCAGTATTTT
J gene: TRBJ2-7; clone size: many; D gene: NA; V gene: TRBV5-1; CDR3 protein: CASSYDRYEQYF; CDR3 DNA: TGCGCCAGCAGCTACGACCGCTACGAGCAGTACTTC
J gene: TRBJ2-6; clone size: many; D gene: NA; V gene: TRBV30; CDR3 protein: CAYWPRGPTPGANVLTF; CDR3 DNA: TGTGCTTATTGGCCCAGGGGCCCAACTCCTGGGGCCAACGTCCTGACTTTC
J gene: TRBJ2-5; clone size: many; D gene: TRBD1; V gene: TRBV12-3/TRBV12-4; CDR3 protein: CASSRQGPETQYF; CDR3 DNA: TGTGCCAGCAGTAGACAGGGCCCTGAGACCCAGTACTTC
J gene: TRBJ2-2; clone size: many; D gene: NA; V gene: TRBV7-6; CDR3 protein: CASSLDGNTGELFF; CDR3 DNA: TGTGCCAGCAGCTTAGACGGGAACACCGGGGAGCTGTTTTTT
J gene: TRBJ2-1; clone size: many; D gene: NA; V gene: TRBV5-1; CDR3 protein: CASSLDGRSYNEQFF; CDR3 DNA: TGCGCCAGCAGCTTGGATGGCCGATCCTACAATGAGCAGTTCTTC
J gene: TRBJ2-7; clone size: NA; D gene: NA; V gene: TRBV20-1; CDR3 protein: CSASKGRTPYYEQYF; CDR3 DNA: TGCAGTGCTAGCAAGGGCCGTACCCCATACTACGAGCAGTACTTC
J gene: TRBJ2-3; clone size: many; D gene: NA; V gene: TRBV5-6; CDR3 protein: CASSFLTLVGDTQYF; CDR3 DNA: TGTGCCAGCAGCTTCTTGACCTTAGTCGGTGATACGCAGTATTTT
J gene: TRBJ2-7; clone size: many; D gene: TRBD2; V gene: TRBV28; CDR3 protein: CASSFQGSGLAVTYEQYF; CDR3 DNA: TGTGCCAGCAGTTTCCAAGGGTCGGGACTAGCGGTAACCTACGAGCAGTACTTC
J gene: TRBJ2-7; clone size: NA; D gene: NA; V gene: TRBV30; CDR3 protein: CAWSVAGAAYEQYF; CDR3 DNA: TGTGCCTGGAGTGTAGCCGGGGCAGCCTACGAGCAGTACTTC
J gene: TRBJ2-7; clone size: many; D gene: TRBD1; V gene: TRBV9; CDR3 protein: CASSPRAGGPYEQYF; CDR3 DNA: TGTGCCAGCAGCCCCCGGGCAGGGGGACCCTACGAGCAGTACTTC
J gene: TRBJ1-5; clone size: many; D gene: NA; V gene: TRBV24-1; CDR3 protein: CATSDSGVGQPQHF; CDR3 DNA: TGTGCCACCAGTGATTCAGGGGTCGGGCAGCCCCAGCATTTT
J gene: TRBJ1-6; clone size: many; D gene: TRBD1; V gene: TRBV7-9; CDR3 protein: CASGQDNSPLHF; CDR3 DNA: TGTGCCAGCGGACAGGATAATTCACCCCTCCACTTT
J gene: TRBJ1-1; clone size: NA; D gene: NA; V gene: TRBV19; CDR3 protein: CASIVDAGAEAFF; CDR3 DNA: TGTGCCAGTATTGTGGATGCTGGCGCTGAAGCTTTCTTT
J gene: TRBJ2-5; clone size: many; D gene: TRBD2; V gene: TRBV11-3; CDR3 protein: CASSLEVLAGKQETQYF; CDR3 DNA: TGTGCCAGCAGCTTAGAAGTTCTAGCGGGGAAACAAGAGACCCAGTACTTC
J gene: TRBJ2-7; clone size: few; D gene: NA; V gene: TRBV25-1; CDR3 protein: CASSEQGVNEQYF; CDR3 DNA: TGTGCCAGCAGTGAACAGGGAGTAAACGAGCAGTACTTC
J gene: TRBJ2-1; clone size: NA; D gene: TRBD2; V gene: TRBV11-2; CDR3 protein: CASSLDGKQGPGGPIEQFF; CDR3 DNA: TGTGCCAGCAGCTTAGATGGGAAACAGGGACCGGGGGGGCCAATTGAGCAGTTCTTC
J gene: TRBJ2-6; clone size: medium-sized; D gene: NA; V gene: TRBV4-3; CDR3 protein: CASSQEFGSGANVLTF; CDR3 DNA: TGCGCCAGCAGCCAAGAGTTCGGCTCTGGGGCCAACGTCCTGACTTTC
J gene: TRBJ2-1; clone size: many; D gene: NA; V gene: TRBV9; CDR3 protein: CASSLGSGNEQFF; CDR3 DNA: TGTGCCAGCAGCTTAGGATCGGGCAATGAGCAGTTCTTC
J gene: TRBJ1-1; clone size: NA; D gene: NA; V gene: TRBV30; CDR3 protein: CAWSVRGPEAFF; CDR3 DNA: TGTGCCTGGAGTGTAAGGGGCCCTGAAGCTTTCTTT
J gene: TRBJ2-2; clone size: many; D gene: NA; V gene: TRBV6-2/TRBV6-3; CDR3 protein: CASSYRRGIPGELFF; CDR3 DNA: TGTGCCAGCAGTTACCGGCGCGGGATCCCCGGGGAGCTGTTTTTT
J gene: TRBJ1-6; clone size: many; D gene: TRBD1; V gene: TRBV20-1; CDR3 protein: CSARDPRTGDNSPLHF; CDR3 DNA: TGCAGTGCTAGAGATCCCCGGACAGGGGACAATTCACCCCTCCACTTT
J gene: TRBJ1-1; clone size: many; D gene: TRBD1; V gene: TRBV20-1; CDR3 protein: CSARRRGRTEAFF; CDR3 DNA: TGCAGTGCTAGACGAAGGGGGCGCACTGAAGCTTTCTTT
J gene: TRBJ2-1; clone size: many; D gene: TRBD1; V gene: TRBV27; CDR3 protein: CASMRTGAYNEQFF; CDR3 DNA: TGTGCCAGCATGCGGACAGGGGCATACAATGAGCAGTTCTTC
J gene: TRBJ2-5; clone size: many; D gene: TRBD2; V gene: TRBV7-2; CDR3 protein: CASSSRLAGGPGETQYF; CDR3 DNA: TGTGCCAGCAGCTCGCGACTAGCGGGAGGGCCAGGAGAGACCCAGTACTTC
J gene: TRBJ2-7; clone size: medium-sized; D gene: TRBD2; V gene: TRBV20-1; CDR3 protein: CSARGGVGLAGFEQYF; CDR3 DNA: TGCAGTGCCAGGGGCGGGGTGGGACTAGCGGGATTCGAGCAGTACTTC
J gene: TRBJ2-5; clone size: many; D gene: NA; V gene: TRBV10-2; CDR3 protein: CASRQGLQETQYF; CDR3 DNA: TGCGCCAGCAGACAGGGTCTCCAAGAGACCCAGTACTTC
J gene: TRBJ1-2; clone size: many; D gene: TRBD1; V gene: TRBV5-1; CDR3 protein: CASSPRTGKNYGYTF; CDR3 DNA: TGCGCCAGCAGCCCCCGGACAGGCAAAAACTATGGCTACACCTTC
J gene: TRBJ2-5; clone size: NA; D gene: NA; V gene: TRBV28; CDR3 protein: CASSPEGPSGGPTKTQYF; CDR3 DNA: TGTGCCAGCAGTCCCGAAGGTCCAAGCGGAGGGCCCACAAAGACCCAGTACTTC
J gene: TRBJ1-2; clone size: NA; D gene: NA; V gene: TRBV5-6; CDR3 protein: CASRPRDISSYGYTF; CDR3 DNA: TGTGCCAGCAGACCCCGAGACATCTCTTCCTATGGCTACACCTTC
J gene: TRBJ2-7; clone size: NA; D gene: NA; V gene: TRBV5-5; CDR3 protein: CASSLARGSNYEQYF; CDR3 DNA: TGTGCCAGCAGCTTGGCCCGGGGATCTAATTACGAGCAGTACTTC
J gene: TRBJ2-1; clone size: many; D gene: TRBD2; V gene: TRBV9; CDR3 protein: CASSVSGGSPNEQFF; CDR3 DNA: TGTGCCAGCAGCGTAAGCGGCGGGAGCCCCAATGAGCAGTTCTTC
J gene: TRBJ2-2; clone size: medium-sized; D gene: TRBD2; V gene: TRBV25-1; CDR3 protein: CASREAGGNTGELFF; CDR3 DNA: TGTGCCAGCAGGGAAGCGGGAGGCAACACCGGGGAGCTGTTTTTT
J gene: TRBJ1-5; clone size: many; D gene: NA; V gene: TRBV2; CDR3 protein: CASIDDRNQPQHF; CDR3 DNA: TGTGCCAGCATTGATGACCGAAATCAGCCCCAGCATTTT
J gene: TRBJ1-1; clone size: many; D gene: NA; V gene: TRBV7-2; CDR3 protein: CASSLSSLSSTEAFF; CDR3 DNA: TGTGCCAGCAGCTTAAGCAGTCTGTCGAGCACTGAAGCTTTCTTT
J gene: TRBJ2-3; clone size: many; D gene: NA; V gene: TRBV18; CDR3 protein: CASSKRDLTDTQYF; CDR3 DNA: TGTGCCAGCTCAAAACGGGACCTCACAGATACGCAGTATTTT
J gene: TRBJ2-5; clone size: NA; D gene: NA; V gene: TRBV27; CDR3 protein: CASSTANGQETQYF; CDR3 DNA: TGTGCCAGCAGTACCGCGAACGGCCAAGAGACCCAGTACTTC
J gene: TRBJ2-1; clone size: many; D gene: NA; V gene: TRBV2; CDR3 protein: CASSENSAYNEQFF; CDR3 DNA: TGTGCCAGCAGTGAAAATAGCGCATACAATGAGCAGTTCTTC
J gene: TRBJ2-7; clone size: many; D gene: TRBD2; V gene: TRBV10-3; CDR3 protein: CAIRATSGGTYEQYF; CDR3 DNA: TGTGCCATCAGGGCAACTAGCGGGGGAACCTACGAGCAGTACTTC
J gene: TRBJ1-1; clone size: many; D gene: TRBD1; V gene: TRBV18; CDR3 protein: CASSPPGQGVAFF; CDR3 DNA: TGTGCCAGCTCACCACCGGGTCAGGGGGTAGCTTTCTTT
J gene: TRBJ2-1; clone size: NA; D gene: NA; V gene: TRBV30; CDR3 protein: CAWRGRGSEQFF; CDR3 DNA: TGTGCCTGGAGGGGTCGGGGCAGTGAGCAGTTCTTC
J gene: TRBJ2-3; clone size: many; D gene: TRBD2; V gene: TRBV20-1; CDR3 protein: CSATAGGNTDTQYF; CDR3 DNA: TGCAGTGCTACCGCGGGAGGAAACACAGATACGCAGTATTTT
J gene: TRBJ2-1; clone size: many; D gene: NA; V gene: TRBV27; CDR3 protein: CASRRQITYNEQFF; CDR3 DNA: TGTGCCAGCAGAAGACAGATTACCTACAATGAGCAGTTCTTC